This TCR beta chain comes out of a study of cytomegalovirus exposure and HLA in healthy donors. Findings and limits, study-wide: Reported findings show TCR beta sequences accurately forecast HLA-A and HLA-B alleles in most subjects.

This clone was recorded a few times. Its specificity is not known. These donors, healthy bone marrow donors, were studied. Both 60 Vbeta primers and 13 Jbeta primers went into the PCR. Produced via immunoSEQ multiplex PCR; TCRdb's table is partial and in-frame only. The profile shows some 80,000 clones, 78% of them singletons. The germline V gene has CDR1 MRHNA and CDR2 SNTAGT. This CDR3 contains 15 residues. J lost 3 bases, V lost 6 bases, and 7 bases had no gene match. The J gene is TRBJ2-7, the V gene TRBV6-4; 11 nucleotides align to TRBD2. This TCR came from a man aged 40-49 years in good health and CMV-seronegative. Sequencing input: PBMCs. CDR3 sequence (DNA): TGTGCCAGCAGCCGAACTAGCGGGAGCTTCTACGAGCAGTACTTC. Protein product: CASSRTSGSFYEQYF.